Listed below are T cell receptor beta chains from one sample, sequenced in a study of Tregs in tolerant kidney transplant recipients. Here immunoSEQ multiplex PCR was the method, and the copy in TCRdb shows in-frame clones only, minus some. Here the sample spans 50,000 to 55,000 clones, about 91% being singletons. The input for sequencing was CD8+ T cells from blood (PBMCs), taken 24 months after the transplant. The receptors were sampled from a human patient who received a combined kidney and bone marrow transplant. Some T cells may be graft donor cells. Both conserved end residues are part of each CDR3. A D gene is named only where the DNA matches it firmly. Rows give clone size only sometimes, using once, few, many, or a class for an expanded clone.

j_call	d_call	v_call	clone_size	cdr3_nt	cdr3_aa
TRBJ2-7	NA	TRBV2	once	TGTGCCAGCAGGGATCTCAGGGGTTACGAGCAGTACTTC	CASRDLRGYEQYF
TRBJ2-4	NA	TRBV27	NA	TGTGCCAGCAGTTTCGGCAAAAACATTCAGTACTTC	CASSFGKNIQYF
TRBJ2-2	NA	TRBV19	NA	TGTGCCAGTATTTCGGGAGACACCGGGGAGCTGTTTTTT	CASISGDTGELFF
TRBJ2-3	TRBD1	TRBV5-1	NA	TGCGCCAGCAGCCCAGGACAGGGGGCAGATACGCAGTATTTT	CASSPGQGADTQYF
TRBJ2-7	NA	TRBV30	NA	TGTGCCTGGAGTTTTGGACAGTCCTACGAGCAGTACTTC	CAWSFGQSYEQYF
TRBJ2-3	NA	TRBV20-1	NA	TGCAGTGCTCTGGAGCATACGCAGTATTTT	CSALEHTQYF
TRBJ2-2	TRBD2	TRBV27	NA	TGTGCCAGCAGTCCCGGGAGGGCCTCGGGGGAGCTGTTTTTT	CASSPGRASGELFF
TRBJ2-1	TRBD1	TRBV12-5	NA	TGTGCTAGTGGTTTGTATGGGGACAGTTACAATGAGCAGTTCTTC	CASGLYGDSYNEQFF
TRBJ2-7	TRBD1	TRBV19	once	TGTGCCAGTAGTATAGGGACAGGTACCTACGAGCAGTACTTC	CASSIGTGTYEQYF
TRBJ2-6	NA	TRBV5-6	NA	TGTGCCAGCAGCTTTTTGTATTTTTCGCGGGGCCCTGGGGCCAACGTCCTGACTTTC	CASSFLYFSRGPGANVLTF
TRBJ2-7	TRBD2	TRBV4-1	once	TGCGCCAGCAGCCCCATCCCGGGGGAGGGTAACGAGCAGTACTTC	CASSPIPGEGNEQYF
TRBJ1-3	TRBD1	TRBV5-5	NA	TGTGCCAGCAGCTTGGGGACAGGGAGCTCTGGAAACACCATATATTTT	CASSLGTGSSGNTIYF
TRBJ2-7	TRBD1	TRBV7-9	NA	TGTGCCAGCAGCAACTCACCCGGGGACAGTAGCTCCTACGAGCAGTACTTC	CASSNSPGDSSSYEQYF
TRBJ2-1	TRBD2	TRBV10-3	once	TGTGCCATCAGAGAAGGACTAGCGGGAGAGCAGTTCTTC	CAIREGLAGEQFF
TRBJ1-3	NA	TRBV28	NA	TGTGCCAGCAAGCAGGGGACGCCTGGAAACACCATATATTTT	CASKQGTPGNTIYF
TRBJ1-4	NA	TRBV5-5	once	TGTGCCAGCAGCTGGGGACTGATTAATGAAAAACTGTTTTTT	CASSWGLINEKLFF
TRBJ2-7	TRBD1	TRBV9	NA	TGTGCCAGCAGCGCTACCGGGACAGGGGCCTACGAGCAGTACTTC	CASSATGTGAYEQYF
TRBJ2-7	TRBD2	TRBV9	once	TGTGCCAGCAGCGTAGCGGCGGGAGTGGGGTACGAGCAGTACTTC	CASSVAAGVGYEQYF
TRBJ1-1	NA	TRBV30	NA	TGTGCCTGGAGTGTACGAGGGGGTGAAGCTTTCTTT	CAWSVRGGEAFF
TRBJ2-5	NA	TRBV2	NA	TGTGCCAGCAGTGAAACAGGGTATAGAGAGACCCAGTACTTC	CASSETGYRETQYF
TRBJ1-2	NA	TRBV6-4	NA	TGTGCCAGCAGTGACTTTGGGGGCAGGGAGAGGAATGGCTACACCTTC	CASSDFGGRERNGYTF
TRBJ2-7	TRBD1	TRBV4-1	NA	TGCGCCAGCAGCCATACCACAGGGACAGGGGAAGGCGAGCAGTACTTC	CASSHTTGTGEGEQYF
TRBJ2-1	TRBD2	TRBV7-3	NA	TGTGCCAGCGAGGGACTAGCGGAAAATGAGCAGTTCTTC	CASEGLAENEQFF
TRBJ1-1	NA	TRBV28	NA	TGTGCCATCACCTCGATCCTGGAGGCAGGGGTGAACACTGAAGCTTTCTTT	CAITSILEAGVNTEAFF
TRBJ1-4	NA	TRBV5-3	NA	TGTGCCAGAAGCCTAGAGAGACAGGCTAATGAAAAACTGTTTTTT	CARSLERQANEKLFF
TRBJ2-1	NA	TRBV6-4	few	TGTGCCAGCAGTGCCGGACTCGAGGACAATGAGCAGTTCTTC	CASSAGLEDNEQFF
TRBJ1-5	NA	TRBV19	once	TGTGTCTCGGGGGGGGGCGGTCAGCCCCAGCATTTT	CVSGGGGQPQHF
TRBJ2-7	NA	TRBV4-3	NA	TGCGCCAGCAGCCAAGATGCGGGACAGTCCTACGAGCAGTACTTC	CASSQDAGQSYEQYF
TRBJ2-5	TRBD1	TRBV27	NA	TGTGCCAGCAGCAACCAGGGGGTTGAGACCCAGTACTTC	CASSNQGVETQYF
TRBJ2-7	NA	TRBV6-6	NA	TGTGCCAGCAGTTCCCCAACCTACGAGCAGTACTTC	CASSSPTYEQYF
TRBJ2-7	NA	TRBV10-3	NA	TGTGCCATCACACAGGGCAACGAGCAGTACTTC	CAITQGNEQYF
TRBJ2-1	TRBD1	TRBV4-1	NA	TGCGCCAGCAGCCAAGTACCGGGACAGGCGAGCCAGTTCTTC	CASSQVPGQASQFF